The 5 T cell receptor beta chains reported below all come from one sample, sequenced in a study of T cells in Graves' hyperthyroidism and ophthalmopathy. The investigators amplified TCR beta CDR3 regions from RNA transcripts. When the TCR CDR3 underwent first-round RT-PCR, the HTBI primer set was used. TCRdb ran MiXCR on the multiplex PCR reads and lists one entry per CDR3 protein. The table has 700,000 to 950,000 distinct CDR3 sequences, 35% seen once. Sequencing was carried out using blood. These receptor sequences come from a woman between 35 and 50 years old with Graves' hyperthyroidism.

This clonotype was observed many times. This chain's CDR3 is CSARDGLWESREQYF. CDR3 DNA sequence: TGCAGTGCTAGAGATGGTTTGTGGGAATCGCGCGAGCAGTACTTC. V and J are TRBV20-1 and TRBJ2-7; D is uncertain. The CDR3 covers 15 residues. V was cut by 0 bases and J by 6 bases, with 18 bases left in between. Germline-derived CDR1 and CDR2 are DFQATT and SNEGSKA (reference sequence).

This clonotype has a single count. The CDR3 loop reads CAWAMTVDQPQHF. CDR3 DNA: TGTGCCTGGGCTATGACAGTAGATCAGCCCCAGCATTTT. The J gene is TRBJ1-5, the V gene TRBV7-2; possible D gene TRBD1, 5 bases. The germline V and J ends were trimmed by 11 bases and 5 bases, with 16 bases remaining between them. The CDR3 loop spans 13 amino acids. Germline CDR1 reads SGHTA; CDR2 reads FQGNSA.

This clonotype showed up many times. The CDR3 sequence: CASSIKGPSGGYTF. Here the CDR3 DNA reads TGTGCCAGCAGCATCAAGGGGCCTTCCGGTGGCTACACCTTC. This chain links TRBV7-2 with TRBJ1-2; a possible D gene is TRBD1 (5 bases). The CDR3 extends over 14 amino acids. The ends were cut back, 5 bases at V and 7 bases at J, with 17 bases in the middle. Germline V lookup: CDR1 SGHTA, CDR2 FQGNSA.

This clonotype has more than one count but fewer than ten. The chain combines TRBV19 with TRBJ1-1, with a possible D match to TRBD1 (5 bases). V was cut by 8 bases and J by 11 bases, with 15 bases left in between. This CDR3 spans 11 amino acids. Germline CDR1 reads LNHDA; CDR2 reads SQIVND (reference sequence). CDR3 protein: CASLAGPRAFF. As DNA, the CDR3 is TGTGCCAGTTTGGCAGGGCCGCGGGCTTTCTTT.

This rearrangement joins TRBV20-1 to TRBJ2-7; D tentatively fits TRBD1 or TRBD2 (5 bases each). The length of the CDR3 is 15 residues. V was pared by 3 bases and J by 7 bases, with 22 bases between. Per the germline V gene, CDR1 is DFQATT and CDR2 is SNEGSKA (reference sequence). CDR3 sequence reads: CSARAGTGVGMEQYF. CDR3 in DNA: TGCAGTGCTAGGGCCGGGACCGGGGTTGGTATGGAGCAGTACTTC.